One sample yielded the 26 T cell receptor beta chains listed below, sequenced in a study of cytomegalovirus exposure and HLA in healthy donors. The protocol was immunoSEQ multiplex PCR, while the TCRdb copy is restricted to in-frame clones and leaves out a portion. The profile shows tens of thousands of clones, about 89% of them singletons. What was sequenced was PBMCs. The source is a woman in her late teens or twenties in good health and CMV-seronegative.

The CDR3 reads CASSIRVVWGAAHSYEQYF. In DNA form, the CDR3 reads TGTGCCAGTAGTATTCGGGTTGTTTGGGGCGCAGCCCACTCCTACGAGCAGTACTTC. The J gene is TRBJ2-7, the V gene TRBV19; D is perhaps TRBD1 (5 bases). The CDR3 length is 19 residues. V dropped 3 bases and J dropped 0 bases, with 24 bases sitting between them. Germline assignment: CDR1 LNHDA and CDR2 SQIVND (reference sequence).

The chain is built from TRBV27 and TRBJ1-2, with 8 bases fitting TRBD1. The germline gives CDR1 MNHEY, CDR2 SMNVEV (reference sequence). After removal of 7 bases from V and 4 bases from J, the junction contained 17 bases not matched to a gene. The CDR3 totals 17 residues. CDR3 region: CASTELGRGRLGYGYTF. CDR3 nucleotides: TGTGCCAGCACCGAGTTGGGCAGGGGGCGTCTTGGCTATGGCTACACCTTC.

This chain links TRBV14 with TRBJ2-1; 13 nucleotides line up with TRBD2. J lost 5 bases, V lost 6 bases, and 7 bases had no gene match. The CDR3 is made up of 16 amino acids. The germline gives CDR1 SGHDN, CDR2 FVKESK. The CDR3 region is CASSYGLAGAHNEQFF. The CDR3 nucleotides are TGTGCCAGCAGTTACGGACTAGCGGGAGCACACAATGAGCAGTTCTTC.

The CDR3 DNA sequence: TGTGCCAGCAGCTTAGCGCCCCCGGGGAGTGGTGGAAACACCATATATTTT. Its translation: CASSLAPPGSGGNTIYF. V and J are TRBV7-2 and TRBJ1-3; D gene ambiguous. Germline loops: CDR1 SGHTA, CDR2 FQGNSA. The CDR3 extends over 17 amino acids. Trimming removed 0 bases from V and 3 bases from J, with 15 bases in between.

CDR3 protein: CASRVTGTKNIQYF. In nucleotides, the CDR3 is TGTGCCAGTAGAGTGACAGGGACCAAAAACATTCAGTACTTC. The chain has TRBV19 and TRBJ2-4; the match to TRBD1 covers 7 bases. The CDR3 totals 14 residues. The V and J ends lost 6 bases and 2 bases, in that order; junction bases with no gene match: 4. Germline CDR1 and CDR2: LNHDA and SQIVND (reference sequence).

V usage is TRBV28 and J usage is TRBJ2-7, with TRBD1 identical over 8 bases. V lost 1 base, J lost 4 bases, and 3 bases stayed unmatched. The CDR3 runs to 14 residues. The germline V gene encodes CDR1 MDHEN and CDR2 SYDVKM. As DNA, the CDR3 is TGTGCCAGCAGTTTATCGGACAGGGCTTACGAGCAGTACTTC. Residues: CASSLSDRAYEQYF.

This clone was seen a single time. This chain uses TRBV11-3 with TRBJ2-3; D unclear. The CDR3 loop spans 14 amino acids. Trimming took off 0 bases at V and 1 base at J, with 5 bases between the two ends. Germline V gives CDR1 SGHNT, CDR2 YENEEA. The CDR3 loop reads CASSLDGGTDTQYF. The CDR3 region has the DNA TGTGCCAGCAGCTTAGATGGAGGCACAGATACGCAGTATTTT.

V gene TRBV30 combines with J gene TRBJ2-7, with D maybe TRBD1 (5 bases). The CDR3 totals 13 residues. Trimming removed 0 bases from V and 2 bases from J, with 8 bases in between. Germline values: CDR1 GTSNPN, CDR2 SVGIG (reference sequence). CDR3 coding DNA: TGTGCCTGGAGTGTGGAACAGGCCTACGAGCAGTACTTC. Translation gives CAWSVEQAYEQYF.

The rearrangement links TRBV30 to TRBJ1-1; the D gene is possibly TRBD1 (6 bases). Trimming stripped 4 bases from V and 3 bases from J, with 12 bases between. The CDR3 covers 13 residues. Germline-derived CDR1 and CDR2 are GTSNPN and SVGIG (reference sequence). CDR3 amino acids: CAWNRVRDTEAFF. CDR3 sequence (DNA): TGTGCCTGGAACAGGGTTCGGGACACTGAAGCTTTCTTT.

The rearrangement joins TRBV7-3 to TRBJ2-1; 9 positions agree with TRBD2. The trim removed 5 bases at V and 3 bases at J, leaving 8 bases unmatched. Per germline, CDR1 SGHTA and CDR2 FQGTGA. The CDR3 spans 16 residues. DNA for the CDR3: TGTGCCAGCAGCGCCGCCCCTAGCGGGGACTACAATGAGCAGTTCTTC. This encodes CASSAAPSGDYNEQFF. Drawing the rest from reference TRBV7-3 and TRBJ2-1, the complete variable domain is GAGVSQTPSNKVTEKGKYVELRCDPISGHTALYWYRQSLGQGPEFLIYFQGTGAADDSGLPNDRFFAVRPEGSVSTLKIQRTERGDSAVYLCASSAAPSGDYNEQFFGPGTRLTVL.

V and J are TRBV7-9 and TRBJ2-2; 12 positions match TRBD2. Germline V gene sequence: CDR1 SEHNR, CDR2 FQNEAQ (reference sequence). The CDR3 sequence is 17 residues long. V gave up 6 bases and J gave up 3 bases; unmatched junction bases: 8. In DNA, the CDR3 is TGTGCCAGCAGTTTCCCCAGACTAGCGGGAGACACCGGGGAGCTGTTTTTT. Amino acids: CASSFPRLAGDTGELFF.

The chain is built from TRBV27 and TRBJ1-1; D gene ambiguous. V lost 6 bases, J lost 11 bases, and 16 bases lay in between. The CDR3 has 12 amino acids. CDR1 and CDR2 (germline): MNHEY, SMNVEV (reference sequence). CDR3 residues: CASSKGGLNAFF. The CDR3 DNA sequence: TGTGCCAGCAGCAAAGGAGGGTTGAATGCTTTCTTT.

The chain uses TRBV12-5 and TRBJ2-7; maybe TRBD2 (6 bases). CDR1 is LGHNT, CDR2 FRNRAP, per germline. The CDR3 runs 13 residues. With 8 bases removed from V and 3 bases from J, the gap between germline ends came to 14 bases. CDR3 sequence: CASFSRGFYEQYF. For the CDR3, the DNA is TGTGCTAGTTTTTCCCGGGGGTTCTACGAGCAGTACTTC.

CDR3 bases: TGCGCCAGCAGCTTTACAGGGAAGAACACTGAAGCTTTCTTT. This codes for CASSFTGKNTEAFF. The chain links TRBV5-1 to TRBJ1-1, with a weak D call TRBD1 (6 bases). This CDR3 spans 14 amino acids. CDR1 and CDR2 from the germline V gene are SGHRS and YFSETQ. V dropped 2 bases and J dropped 1 base, with 9 bases sitting between them.

The chain links TRBV4-2 to TRBJ2-7, with 8 nucleotides matching TRBD2. This CDR3 region has 16 residues. V was clipped by 6 bases and J by 0 bases; unmatched bases: 10. Germline loops: CDR1 LGHNA, CDR2 YNFKEQ. In DNA form, the CDR3 reads TGTGCCAGCAGACCTTCAACTAGCGGTAGCTCCTACGAGCAGTACTTC. Translated: CASRPSTSGSSYEQYF.

This rearrangement joins TRBV27 to TRBJ2-3; the match to TRBD2 covers 14 bases. CDR3 size: 20 residues. The germline V gene has CDR1 MNHEY and CDR2 SMNVEV (reference sequence). Trimming removed 5 bases from V and 6 bases from J; junction bases left unmatched: 19. The CDR3 loop reads CASSNLGLAGDIRNSDTQYF. DNA for the CDR3: TGTGCCAGCAGTAACCTGGGACTAGCGGGGGATATACGAAACTCGGATACGCAGTATTTT.

This sequence joins TRBV4-1 and TRBJ1-6; 7 bases align to TRBD1. The CDR3 is made up of 14 amino acids. The ends lost 1 base at V and 14 bases at J; junction bases unmatched: 8. Germline assignment: CDR1 MGHRA and CDR2 YSYEKL. In DNA form, the CDR3 reads TGCGCCAGCAGCCAAGGGGACAGTGGCCGGGCCCTCCACTTT. This codes for CASSQGDSGRALHF.

This clone was seen a few times. V usage is TRBV6-1 and J usage is TRBJ1-1, with D uncertain. This CDR3 has 15 amino acids. Deletions cut 3 bases from V and 1 base from J, with 12 bases between. Germline CDR1 is MNHNS and CDR2 is SASEGT. The DNA of the CDR3 is TGTGCCAGCAGTGAGGAGCCAACCAGGAACACTGAAGCTTTCTTT. It specifies CASSEEPTRNTEAFF.

The J gene is TRBJ2-5, the V gene TRBV14; TRBD1 aligns across 7 bases. The CDR3 is 18 amino acids. CDR1 is SGHDN and CDR2 is FVKESK in the germline V gene. V shed 0 bases and J 3 bases; nucleotides not matched to a gene: 13. Written as DNA, the CDR3 is TGTGCCAGCAGCCAAGATCGATTAAGAGGGGGCCTGGAAGAGACCCAGTACTTC. It translates to CASSQDRLRGGLEETQYF.

This clone appeared a few times. The rearrangement joins TRBV19 to TRBJ1-6; the D gene is possibly TRBD1 (5 bases). The germline V gene encodes CDR1 LNHDA and CDR2 SQIVND (reference sequence). V dropped 9 bases and J dropped 2 bases, with 8 bases sitting between them. The CDR3 sequence is 13 residues long. The CDR3, as DNA: TGTGCCAGCGGGGGACCCTATAATTCACCCCTCCACTTT. It is translated as CASGGPYNSPLHF.

V gene TRBV13 combines with J gene TRBJ1-6, with D possibly matching TRBD1 (6 bases). The CDR3 covers 17 residues. V lost 4 bases, J lost 5 bases, and 18 bases lay in between. Germline-derived CDR1 and CDR2 are PRHDT and FYEKMQ (reference sequence). The CDR3 is CASSWGGRIPDNSPLHF. The DNA for the CDR3 is TGTGCCAGCAGCTGGGGGGGGCGGATCCCTGATAATTCACCCCTCCACTTT.

J is TRBJ2-3 and V is TRBV30; 7 bases agree with TRBD2. V shed 4 bases, J shed 5 bases, and the junction held 15 bases outside the gene matches. In germline, CDR1 is GTSNPN, CDR2 SVGIG (reference sequence). The CDR3 totals 16 residues. The CDR3 loop reads CAWNRRGSIAGDTQYF. The CDR3 DNA sequence: TGTGCCTGGAATCGCCGCGGGAGCATAGCGGGAGATACGCAGTATTTT.

This chain links TRBV6-1 with TRBJ2-1; 10 bases are shared with TRBD2. The germline CDR1 and CDR2 sequences are MNHNS and SASEGT. The CDR3 sequence is 17 residues long. Unmatched junction bases numbered 4, after V lost 2 bases and J lost 0 bases. The CDR3 sequence: CASSEPPSGSSYNEQFF. The CDR3, as DNA: TGTGCCAGCAGTGAACCTCCTAGCGGGAGCTCCTACAATGAGCAGTTCTTC.

The V and J genes are TRBV7-3 and TRBJ2-3; 13 positions agree with TRBD2. The V gene's germline CDR1 is SGHTA and CDR2 FQGTGA. The CDR3 totals 16 residues. With V trimmed by 3 bases and J by 5 bases, 5 bases remained unmatched. CDR3 sequence reads: CASSFGLAGVQDTQYF. In DNA form, the CDR3 reads TGTGCCAGCAGCTTCGGACTAGCGGGAGTCCAAGATACGCAGTATTTT.

The chain employs TRBV5-1 and TRBJ2-7, with a possible D match to TRBD2 (6 bases). V lost 4 bases, J lost 7 bases, and 18 bases lay in between. The germline gives CDR1 SGHRS, CDR2 YFSETQ. The CDR3 totals 14 residues. CDR3 sequence reads: CASSAEGRVGEQYF. The CDR3 nucleotides are TGCGCCAGCAGCGCGGAGGGCAGGGTCGGGGAGCAGTACTTC.

The chain combines TRBV13 with TRBJ2-7, with D possibly TRBD2 on 5 matching bases. The CDR3 sequence is 12 residues long. Germline V gene data show CDR1 as PRHDT and CDR2 as FYEKMQ (reference sequence). The V end lost 0 bases, the J end lost 6 bases, and 6 bases lay between the germline ends. Here the CDR3 DNA reads TGTGCCAGCAGCTTAGGCCGGGGCGAGCAGTACTTC. It is translated as CASSLGRGEQYF.